A selection of T cell receptor beta chains follows, all from one sample in a study of CXCR3-negative and CXCR3-positive naive CD8 T cells. TCRdb processed the 5' RACE reads again and assigns one entry to each CDR3 protein, with no DNA. This sample's clone table lists 80,000 to 95,000 distinct CDR3 sequences. The specimen sequenced was naive CXCR3- CD8+ T cells from blood. These receptors all come from a human donor in good health. Some clones in this sample may be carry-over from other donors' samples. The CDR3 runs from the conserved cysteine through the conserved F or W. The order of the fields is V gene, J gene, CDR3 protein.

V gene: TRBV6-5; J gene: TRBJ2-2; CDR3 protein: CASSYGTSGLTNTGELFF
V gene: TRBV7-3; J gene: TRBJ2-1; CDR3 protein: CASSSSATSGRFNEQFF
V gene: TRBV29-1; J gene: TRBJ2-7; CDR3 protein: CSVEHVYEQYF
V gene: TRBV5-1; J gene: TRBJ2-5; CDR3 protein: CASSSRLEETQYF
V gene: TRBV2; J gene: TRBJ1-1; CDR3 protein: CANLGTTLSNTEAFF
V gene: TRBV28; J gene: TRBJ1-1; CDR3 protein: CASSFYPTGFTEAFF
V gene: TRBV28; J gene: TRBJ2-5; CDR3 protein: CASTLGAGNQETQYF
V gene: TRBV29-1; J gene: TRBJ2-3; CDR3 protein: CSALGQYPDTQYF
V gene: TRBV7-9; J gene: TRBJ2-7; CDR3 protein: CASSFHPYEQYF
V gene: TRBV14; J gene: TRBJ1-2; CDR3 protein: CASSQDRTSNGYTF
V gene: TRBV5-1; J gene: TRBJ2-1; CDR3 protein: CASSLGWDRALNEQFF
V gene: TRBV7-9; J gene: TRBJ2-7; CDR3 protein: CASTSPWELAGGLPGDEQYF
V gene: TRBV29-1; J gene: TRBJ2-5; CDR3 protein: CSVEITGAQETQYF
V gene: TRBV10-3; J gene: TRBJ2-7; CDR3 protein: CAISESGSSYEQYF
V gene: TRBV5-1; J gene: TRBJ2-7; CDR3 protein: CASSLFGSGLAISYEQYF
V gene: TRBV6-5; J gene: TRBJ2-7; CDR3 protein: CASSSWSYEQYF
V gene: TRBV29-1; J gene: TRBJ2-1; CDR3 protein: CSVAAKRVDEQFF
V gene: TRBV28; J gene: TRBJ1-2; CDR3 protein: CASSDIRQGEGYTF
V gene: TRBV29-1; J gene: TRBJ2-7; CDR3 protein: CSVGRDSNYEQYF
V gene: TRBV27; J gene: TRBJ1-1; CDR3 protein: CASSLPGTPNTEAFF
V gene: TRBV4-3; J gene: TRBJ1-1; CDR3 protein: CASSQLTGGALNTEAFF
V gene: TRBV25-1; J gene: TRBJ2-3; CDR3 protein: CASSDLLIWTGGSFDTQYF
V gene: TRBV12-3/TRBV12-4; J gene: TRBJ2-3; CDR3 protein: CASTPSLPLDTQYF
V gene: TRBV7-3; J gene: TRBJ2-2; CDR3 protein: CASSLGARPTGELFF
V gene: TRBV5-4; J gene: TRBJ2-2; CDR3 protein: CASSLLDRNTGELFF
V gene: TRBV7-6; J gene: TRBJ2-7; CDR3 protein: CASSDARDRSYEQYF
V gene: TRBV5-1; J gene: TRBJ2-5; CDR3 protein: CASSRGVGGETQYF
V gene: TRBV6-8; J gene: TRBJ2-1; CDR3 protein: CASRTGGDEQFF
V gene: TRBV29-1; J gene: TRBJ1-1; CDR3 protein: CSVAGGRSIDTEAFF
V gene: TRBV27; J gene: TRBJ2-2; CDR3 protein: CASSWTANTGELFF
V gene: TRBV5-1; J gene: TRBJ2-3; CDR3 protein: CASSLDLRETDTQYF
V gene: TRBV4-3; J gene: TRBJ1-1; CDR3 protein: CASSQTMNTEAFF